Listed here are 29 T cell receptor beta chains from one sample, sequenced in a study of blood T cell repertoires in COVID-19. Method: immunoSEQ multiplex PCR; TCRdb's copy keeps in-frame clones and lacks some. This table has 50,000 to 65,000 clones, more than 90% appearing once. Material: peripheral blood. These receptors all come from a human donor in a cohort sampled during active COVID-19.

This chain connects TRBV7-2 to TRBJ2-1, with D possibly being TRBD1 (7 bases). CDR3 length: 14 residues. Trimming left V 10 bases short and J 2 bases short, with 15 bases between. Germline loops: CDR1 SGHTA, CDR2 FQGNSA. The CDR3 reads CATKGGGAYNEQFF. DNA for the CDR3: TGTGCCACCAAAGGAGGGGGCGCCTACAATGAGCAGTTCTTC. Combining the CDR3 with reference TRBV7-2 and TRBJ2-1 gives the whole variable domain GAGVSQSPSNKVTEKGKDVELRCDPISGHTALYWYRQSLGQGLEFLIYFQGNSAPDKSGLPSDRFSAERTGGSVSTLTIQRTQQEDSAVYLCATKGGGAYNEQFFGPGTRLTVL.

The chain's CDR3 is CASSTGVQETQYF. CDR3 bases: TGTGCCAGTAGCACGGGAGTCCAAGAGACCCAGTACTTC. The rearrangement uses TRBV19 and TRBJ2-5; maybe TRBD2 (6 bases). Germline-derived CDR1 and CDR2 are LNHDA and SQIVND (reference sequence). The V end was cut by 6 bases, the J end by 1 base, with 9 bases between. The CDR3 has 13 residues.

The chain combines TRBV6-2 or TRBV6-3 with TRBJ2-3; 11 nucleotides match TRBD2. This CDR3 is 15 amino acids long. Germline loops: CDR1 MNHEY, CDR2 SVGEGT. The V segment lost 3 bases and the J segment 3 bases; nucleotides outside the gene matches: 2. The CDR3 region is CASSYASGGTDTQYF. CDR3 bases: TGTGCCAGCAGTTATGCTAGCGGGGGGACAGATACGCAGTATTTT.

The CDR3 bases are TGTGCCAGCGAGCCCATGCCGAACACTGAAGCTTTCTTT. As protein: CASEPMPNTEAFF. This chain links TRBV9 with TRBJ1-1, with no clear D. In germline, CDR1 is SGDLS, CDR2 YYNGEE. The CDR3 is 13 residues long. V was pared by 7 bases and J by 1 base, with 11 bases between. Based on the CDR3 plus reference TRBV9 and TRBJ1-1, the full variable domain is DSGVTQTPKHLITATGQRVTLRCSPRSGDLSVYWYQQSLDQGLQFLIQYYNGEERAKGNILERFSAQQFPDLHSELNLSSLELGDSALYFCASEPMPNTEAFFGQGTRLTVV.

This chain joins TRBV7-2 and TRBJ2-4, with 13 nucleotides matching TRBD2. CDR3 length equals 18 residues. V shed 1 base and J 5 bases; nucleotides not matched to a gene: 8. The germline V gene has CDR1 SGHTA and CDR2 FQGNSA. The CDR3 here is CASSLVRTSGRGQNIQYF. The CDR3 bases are TGTGCCAGCAGCTTAGTTCGGACTAGCGGGAGAGGCCAAAACATTCAGTACTTC.

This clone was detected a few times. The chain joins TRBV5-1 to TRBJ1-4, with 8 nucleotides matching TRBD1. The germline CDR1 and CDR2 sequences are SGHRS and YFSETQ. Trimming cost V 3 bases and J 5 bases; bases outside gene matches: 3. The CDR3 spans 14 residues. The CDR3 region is CASSSGQANEKLFF. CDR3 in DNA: TGCGCCAGCAGCTCGGGACAGGCGAATGAAAAACTGTTTTTT.

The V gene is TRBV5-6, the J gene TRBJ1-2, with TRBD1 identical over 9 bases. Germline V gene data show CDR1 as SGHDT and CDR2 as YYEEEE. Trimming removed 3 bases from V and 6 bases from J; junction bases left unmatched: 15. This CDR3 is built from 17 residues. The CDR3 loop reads CASSSLDSQGASDGYTF. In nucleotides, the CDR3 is TGTGCCAGCAGCTCCCTGGACTCACAGGGGGCGTCGGATGGCTACACCTTC.

The CDR3 DNA reads TGCGCCACCCGGGATTCAGGGGATCTGCAAGAGACCCAGTACTTC. This codes for CATRDSGDLQETQYF. The J gene is TRBJ2-5, the V gene TRBV5-1; the D gene is possibly TRBD1 (6 bases). In germline, CDR1 is SGHRS, CDR2 YFSETQ. The CDR3 extends over 15 amino acids. V lost 9 bases and J 2 bases, leaving 20 bases between the germline ends.

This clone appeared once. CDR3 nucleotide sequence: TGTGCCAGCAGCTTCTCAACAGGGCTCTACGAGCAGTACTTC. Encoded protein: CASSFSTGLYEQYF. The chain combines TRBV7-9 with TRBJ2-7; D perhaps matches TRBD1 (6 bases). This CDR3 comprises 14 residues. Germline CDR1 is SEHNR and CDR2 is FQNEAQ (reference sequence). The V gene lost 3 bases and the J gene lost 3 bases, with 12 bases spanning the gap.

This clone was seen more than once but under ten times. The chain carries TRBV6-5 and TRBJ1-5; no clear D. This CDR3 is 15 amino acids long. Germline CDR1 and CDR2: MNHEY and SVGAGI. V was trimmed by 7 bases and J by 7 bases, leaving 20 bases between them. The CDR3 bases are TGTGCCAGCAATCGGTACGGGGTATCAGACCAGCCCCAGCATTTT. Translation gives CASNRYGVSDQPQHF.

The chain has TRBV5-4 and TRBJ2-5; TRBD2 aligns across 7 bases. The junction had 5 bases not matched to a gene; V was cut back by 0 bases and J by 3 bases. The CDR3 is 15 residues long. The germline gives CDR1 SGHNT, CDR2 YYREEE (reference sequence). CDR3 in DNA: TGTGCCAGCAGCTTGGCCCTGGGGAGGGAAGAGACCCAGTACTTC. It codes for CASSLALGREETQYF.

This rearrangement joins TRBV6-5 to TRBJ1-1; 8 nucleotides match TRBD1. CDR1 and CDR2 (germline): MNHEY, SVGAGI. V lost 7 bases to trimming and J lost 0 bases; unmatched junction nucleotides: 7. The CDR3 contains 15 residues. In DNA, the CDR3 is TGTGCCAGCACCTTAAGGACAGGGATGAACACTGAAGCTTTCTTT. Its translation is CASTLRTGMNTEAFF.

As DNA, the CDR3 is TGTGCCAGCAGCAAAGCGCAAGGGGTTTTATATGGCTACACCTTC. Protein product: CASSKAQGVLYGYTF. The genes are TRBV21-1 and TRBJ1-2; TRBD1, as called in the table, went unchecked against the DNA. TRBV21-1 is a pseudogene segment. CDR3 length equals 15 residues.

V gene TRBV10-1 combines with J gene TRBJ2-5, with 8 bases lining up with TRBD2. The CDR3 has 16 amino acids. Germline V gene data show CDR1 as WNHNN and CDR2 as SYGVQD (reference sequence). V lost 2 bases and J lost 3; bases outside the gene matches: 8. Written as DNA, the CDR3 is TGCGCCAGCAGTGAGACACAGCGGGGGTGGGAAGAGACCCAGTACTTC. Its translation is CASSETQRGWEETQYF.

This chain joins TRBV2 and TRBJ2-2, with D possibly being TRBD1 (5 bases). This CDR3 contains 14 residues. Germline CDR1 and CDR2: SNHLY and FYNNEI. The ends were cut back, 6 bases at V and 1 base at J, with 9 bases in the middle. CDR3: CASRMQGNTGELFF. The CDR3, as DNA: TGTGCCAGCAGAATGCAGGGGAACACCGGGGAGCTGTTTTTT.

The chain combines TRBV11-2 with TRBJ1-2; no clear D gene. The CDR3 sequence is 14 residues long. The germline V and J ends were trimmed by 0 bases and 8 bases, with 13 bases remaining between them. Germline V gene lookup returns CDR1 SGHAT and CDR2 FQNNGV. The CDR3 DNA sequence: TGTGCCAGCAGCTTAGATAGAGCCACGGGGGGCTACACCTTC. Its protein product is CASSLDRATGGYTF.

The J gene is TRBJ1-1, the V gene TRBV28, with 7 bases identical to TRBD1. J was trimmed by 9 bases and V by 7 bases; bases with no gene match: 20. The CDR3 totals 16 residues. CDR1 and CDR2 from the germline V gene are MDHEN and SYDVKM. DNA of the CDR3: TGTGCCAGCATCGTGAACAGGGGAAGTTGGCCTAGGAAAGCTTTCTTT. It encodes CASIVNRGSWPRKAFF.

CDR3 loop: CATSTQIGDEQYF. CDR3 nucleotide sequence: TGTGCCACCAGCACCCAAATCGGGGACGAGCAGTACTTC. This chain connects TRBV15 to TRBJ2-7, with D possibly being TRBD2 (5 bases). Trimming took 4 bases from V and 5 from J, leaving 12 bases between them. The CDR3 loop spans 13 amino acids. Germline CDR1 LNHNV, CDR2 YYDKDF (reference sequence). The entire variable domain, with the rest obtained from reference TRBV15 and TRBJ2-7, is as follows: DAMVIQNPRYQVTQFGKPVTLSCSQTLNHNVMYWYQQKSSQAPKLLFHYYDKDFNNEADTPDNFQSRRPNTSFCFLDIRSPGLGDTAMYLCATSTQIGDEQYFGPGTRLTVT.

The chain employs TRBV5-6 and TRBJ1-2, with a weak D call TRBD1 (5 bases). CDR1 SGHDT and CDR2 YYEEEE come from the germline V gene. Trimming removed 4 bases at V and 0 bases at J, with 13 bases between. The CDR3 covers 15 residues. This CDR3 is CASSQDRVTNYGYTF. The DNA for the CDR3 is TGTGCCAGCAGCCAAGACAGAGTAACTAACTATGGCTACACCTTC.

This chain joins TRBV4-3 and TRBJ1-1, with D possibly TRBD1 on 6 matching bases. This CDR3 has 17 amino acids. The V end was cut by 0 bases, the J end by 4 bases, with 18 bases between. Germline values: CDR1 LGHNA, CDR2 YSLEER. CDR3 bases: TGCGCCAGCAGCCAAGATGGCAACAGGGCAGGAAGCACTGAAGCTTTCTTT. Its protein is CASSQDGNRAGSTEAFF.

The CDR3 DNA reads TGCGCCAGCAGCCCGGAGTCAGGGAATACCGGGGAGCTGTTTTTT. Residues: CASSPESGNTGELFF. V is TRBV5-1 and J is TRBJ2-2; maybe TRBD1 (5 bases). The CDR3 extends over 15 amino acids. CDR1 is SGHRS, CDR2 YFSETQ, per germline. The V gene lost 4 bases and the J gene lost 5 bases, with 15 bases spanning the gap.

CDR3 amino acids: CAWSVNYQPQHF. CDR3 DNA: TGTGCCTGGAGTGTTAACTATCAGCCCCAGCATTTT. The chain couples TRBV30 to TRBJ1-5, with D unresolved. Germline values: CDR1 GTSNPN, CDR2 SVGIG (reference sequence). The CDR3 consists of 12 residues. V was clipped by 0 bases and J by 5 bases, with 5 bases between them.

The CDR3 bases are TGCGCCACCTCCCCCGGGTTTGGAAACACCATATATTTT. Translated, it gives CATSPGFGNTIYF. This chain connects TRBV23-1 to TRBJ1-3; D gene uncertain. TRBV23-1 is an ORF, and what it does is uncertain. Trimming left V 10 bases short and J 3 bases short, with 13 bases between. CDR3 length: 13 residues.

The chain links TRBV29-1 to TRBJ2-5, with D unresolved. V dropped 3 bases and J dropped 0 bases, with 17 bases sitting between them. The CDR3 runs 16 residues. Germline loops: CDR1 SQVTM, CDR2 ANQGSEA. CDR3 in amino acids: CSVEWAAQLDQETQYF. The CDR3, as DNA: TGCAGCGTTGAGTGGGCAGCCCAATTAGACCAAGAGACCCAGTACTTC.

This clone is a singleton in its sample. CDR3 coding DNA: TGTGCCAGCAGTTTACTAAGCGGAGGCTACACCTTC. As protein: CASSLLSGGYTF. The chain links TRBV12-3 or TRBV12-4 to TRBJ1-2; D is uncertain. Trimming left V 2 bases short and J 8 bases short, with 9 bases between. This CDR3 spans 12 amino acids.

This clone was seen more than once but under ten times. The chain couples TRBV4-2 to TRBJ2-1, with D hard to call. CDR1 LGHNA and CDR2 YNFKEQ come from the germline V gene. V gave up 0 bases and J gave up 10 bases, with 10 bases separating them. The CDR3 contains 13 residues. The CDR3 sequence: CASSQEEFREQFF. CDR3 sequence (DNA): TGTGCCAGCAGCCAAGAAGAGTTCCGGGAGCAGTTCTTC.

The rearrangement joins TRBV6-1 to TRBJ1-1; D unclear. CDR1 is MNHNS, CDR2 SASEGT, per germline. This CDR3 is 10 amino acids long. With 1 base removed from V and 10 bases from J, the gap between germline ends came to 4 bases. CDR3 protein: CASSEGGAFF. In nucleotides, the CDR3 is TGTGCCAGCAGTGAAGGAGGAGCTTTCTTT.

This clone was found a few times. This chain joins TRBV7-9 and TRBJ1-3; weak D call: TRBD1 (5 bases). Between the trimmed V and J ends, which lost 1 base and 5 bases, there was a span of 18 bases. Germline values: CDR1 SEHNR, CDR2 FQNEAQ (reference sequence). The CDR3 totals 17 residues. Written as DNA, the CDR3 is TGTGCCAGCAGCTTAGGGGGCTGGGGATTCTACCGAAACACCATATATTTT. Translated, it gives CASSLGGWGFYRNTIYF. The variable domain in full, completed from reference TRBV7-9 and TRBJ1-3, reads DTGVSQNPRHKITKRGQNVTFRCDPISEHNRLYWYRQTLGQGPEFLTYFQNEAQLEKSRLLSDRFSAERPKGSFSTLEIQRTEQGDSAMYLCASSLGGWGFYRNTIYFGEGSWLTVV.

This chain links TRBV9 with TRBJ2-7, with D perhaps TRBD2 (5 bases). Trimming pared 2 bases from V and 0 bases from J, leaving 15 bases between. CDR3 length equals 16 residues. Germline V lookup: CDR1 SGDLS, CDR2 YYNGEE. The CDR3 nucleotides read TGTGCCAGCAGCGTCGGAGCCAGAGGGCTCTCCTACGAGCAGTACTTC. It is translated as CASSVGARGLSYEQYF.